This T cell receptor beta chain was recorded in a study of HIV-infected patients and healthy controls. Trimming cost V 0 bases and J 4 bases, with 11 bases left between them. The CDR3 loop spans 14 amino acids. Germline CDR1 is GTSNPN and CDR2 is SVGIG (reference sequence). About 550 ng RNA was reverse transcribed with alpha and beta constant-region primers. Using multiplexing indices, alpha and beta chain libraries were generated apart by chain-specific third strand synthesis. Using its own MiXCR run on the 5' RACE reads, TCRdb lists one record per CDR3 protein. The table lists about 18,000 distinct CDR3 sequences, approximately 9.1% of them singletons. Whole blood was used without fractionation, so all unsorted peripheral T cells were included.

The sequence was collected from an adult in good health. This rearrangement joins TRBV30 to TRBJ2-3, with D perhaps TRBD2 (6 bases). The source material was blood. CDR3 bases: TGTGCCTGGAGTGTCGGGGGTGGCGCAGATACGCAGTATTTT. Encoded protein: CAWSVGGGADTQYF.